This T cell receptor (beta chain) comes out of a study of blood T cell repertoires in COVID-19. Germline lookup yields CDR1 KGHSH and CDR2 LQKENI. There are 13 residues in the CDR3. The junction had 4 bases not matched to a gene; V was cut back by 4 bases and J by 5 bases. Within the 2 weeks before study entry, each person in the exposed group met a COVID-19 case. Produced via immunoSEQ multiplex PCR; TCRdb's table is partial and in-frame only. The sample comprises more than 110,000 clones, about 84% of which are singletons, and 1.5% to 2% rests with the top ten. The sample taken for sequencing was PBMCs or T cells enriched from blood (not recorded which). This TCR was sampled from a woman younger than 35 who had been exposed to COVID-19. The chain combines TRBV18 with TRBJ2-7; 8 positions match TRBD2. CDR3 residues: CASSRAGGDEQYF. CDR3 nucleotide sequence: TGTGCCAGCTCACGGGCGGGGGGCGACGAGCAGTACTTC.